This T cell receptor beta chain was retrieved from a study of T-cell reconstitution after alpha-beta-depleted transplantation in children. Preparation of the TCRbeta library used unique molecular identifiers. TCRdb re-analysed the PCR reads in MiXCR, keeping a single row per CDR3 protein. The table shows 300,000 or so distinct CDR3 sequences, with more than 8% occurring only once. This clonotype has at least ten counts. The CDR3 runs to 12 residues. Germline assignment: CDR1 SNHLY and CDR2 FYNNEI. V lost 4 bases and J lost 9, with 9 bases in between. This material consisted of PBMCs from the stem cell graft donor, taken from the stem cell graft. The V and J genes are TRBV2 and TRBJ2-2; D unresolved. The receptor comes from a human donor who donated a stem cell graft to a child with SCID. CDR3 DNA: TGTGCCAGCAGTGGTACATATAGGGAGCTGTTTTTT. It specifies CASSGTYRELFF.